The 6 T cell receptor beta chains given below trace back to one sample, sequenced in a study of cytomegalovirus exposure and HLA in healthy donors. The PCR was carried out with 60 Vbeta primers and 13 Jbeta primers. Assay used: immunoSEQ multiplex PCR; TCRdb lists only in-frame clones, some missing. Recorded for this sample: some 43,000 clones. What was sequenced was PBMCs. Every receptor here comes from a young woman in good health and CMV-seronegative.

This chain's CDR3 is CASSGTSGRGQETQYF. CDR3 DNA: TGCGCCAGCAGCGGGACTAGCGGACGGGGCCAAGAGACCCAGTACTTC. The rearrangement links TRBV5-1 to TRBJ2-5, with TRBD2 identical over 11 bases. The CDR3 has 16 amino acids. In germline, CDR1 is SGHRS, CDR2 YFSETQ. J was trimmed by 1 base and V by 4 bases; bases with no gene match: 6.

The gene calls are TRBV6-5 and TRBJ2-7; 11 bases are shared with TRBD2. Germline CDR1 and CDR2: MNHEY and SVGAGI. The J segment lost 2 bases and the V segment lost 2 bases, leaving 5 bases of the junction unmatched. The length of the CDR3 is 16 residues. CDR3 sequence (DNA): TGTGCCAGCAGTTACCTTAATAGCGGGAGGGCCTACGAGCAGTACTTC. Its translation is CASSYLNSGRAYEQYF.

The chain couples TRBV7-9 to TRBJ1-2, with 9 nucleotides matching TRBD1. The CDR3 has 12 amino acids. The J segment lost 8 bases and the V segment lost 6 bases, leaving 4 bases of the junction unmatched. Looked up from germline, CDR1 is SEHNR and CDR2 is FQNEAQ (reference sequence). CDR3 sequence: CASRRDRVGYTF. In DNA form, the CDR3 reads TGTGCCAGCAGACGGGACAGGGTGGGCTACACCTTC.

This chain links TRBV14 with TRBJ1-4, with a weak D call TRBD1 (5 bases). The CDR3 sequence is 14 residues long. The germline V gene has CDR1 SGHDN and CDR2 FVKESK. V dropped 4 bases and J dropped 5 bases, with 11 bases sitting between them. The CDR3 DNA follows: TGTGCCAGCAGCCGAGGGACTGGCAATGAAAAACTGTTTTTT. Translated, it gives CASSRGTGNEKLFF. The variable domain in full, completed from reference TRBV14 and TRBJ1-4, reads EAGVTQFPSHSVIEKGQTVTLRCDPISGHDNLYWYRRVMGKEIKFLLHFVKESKQDESGMPNNRFLAERTGGTYSTLKVQPAELEDSGVYFCASSRGTGNEKLFFGSGTQLSVL.

CDR3 region: CASSARGVDEAFF. In nucleotides, the CDR3 is TGTGCCAGCAGCGCCCGGGGGGTTGATGAAGCTTTCTTT. This chain uses TRBV5-4 with TRBJ1-1; D perhaps matches TRBD1 (5 bases). The V end was cut by 4 bases, the J end by 7 bases, with 14 bases between. The CDR3 runs to 13 residues. From germline, CDR1 is SGHNT and CDR2 YYREEE (reference sequence).

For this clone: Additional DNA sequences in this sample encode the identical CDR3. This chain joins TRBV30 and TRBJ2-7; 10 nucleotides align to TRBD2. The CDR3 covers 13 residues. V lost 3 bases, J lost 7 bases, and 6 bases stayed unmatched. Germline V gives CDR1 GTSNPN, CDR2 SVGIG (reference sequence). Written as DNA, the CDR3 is TGTGCCTGGAGGGCTAGCGGGAGCCAGGAGCAGTACTTC. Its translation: CAWRASGSQEQYF.